The clone carrying this TCR beta chain came up a few times. Pregnant or lactating patients were excluded, as were those with uncontrolled infection or other autoimmune disease. The entry originates in a study of T cells in Graves' hyperthyroidism and ophthalmopathy. Germline V CDR1 and CDR2: SGHNT, YENEEA. The CDR3 length is 15 residues. Trimming took 5 bases from V and 2 from J; bases not matched to a gene: 6. Amplification targeted TCR beta CDR3 regions from RNA transcripts. HTBI primers drove first-round RT-PCR of the TCR CDR3. TCRdb itself ran the multiplex PCR reads through MiXCR, one entry per CDR3 protein. The profile shows a few hundred thousand distinct CDR3 sequences, 15% to 18% of them singletons.

This clonotype was sampled from a woman aged 25 to 39 with Graves' hyperthyroidism. The chain couples TRBV11-3 to TRBJ2-3; 8 positions agree with TRBD2. Source material: blood. CDR3 sequence: CASSPSGSTTDTQYF. The CDR3 coding sequence is TGTGCCAGCAGCCCAAGCGGGAGTACCACAGATACGCAGTATTTT.